The next 19 T cell receptor beta chains were all read from a single sample in a study of long-term antiretroviral therapy in people with HIV. Sequencing relied on immunoSEQ assay v3.0, run at survey level. Assay: immunoSEQ multiplex PCR; the TCRdb copy retains only in-frame clones and omits some. This table has about 41,000 clones, 94% appearing once. The source was unsorted PBMCs, collected 9.2 years after starting antiretroviral therapy. All receptors come from a young man with HIV.

This chain joins TRBV5-4 and TRBJ1-2, with a possible D match to TRBD1 (6 bases). V lost 0 bases, J lost 0 bases, and 9 bases lay in between. The CDR3 consists of 15 residues. CDR1 is SGHNT, CDR2 YYREEE, per germline (reference sequence). As DNA, the CDR3 is TGTGCCAGCAGCTTGGGCGACAGGCCTAACTATGGCTACACCTTC. Its translation: CASSLGDRPNYGYTF.

CDR3 in DNA: TGTGCCAGCAGCTTAGTCGACGGCAACTATGGCTACACCTTC. This translates into CASSLVDGNYGYTF. The chain uses TRBV7-8 and TRBJ1-2; D gene uncertain. V dropped 1 base and J dropped 2 bases, with 8 bases sitting between them. From germline, CDR1 is SGHVS and CDR2 FQNEAQ. This CDR3 spans 14 amino acids.

The rearrangement links TRBV7-2 to TRBJ2-5; no definite D call. The germline V and J ends were trimmed by 4 bases and 4 bases, with 4 bases remaining between them. Germline values: CDR1 SGHTA, CDR2 FQGNSA. The CDR3 is 11 amino acids. CDR3 loop: CASSSGETQYF. Written as DNA, the CDR3 is TGTGCCAGCAGCTCCGGAGAGACCCAGTACTTC.

The genes are TRBV7-2 and TRBJ2-7; 8 bases match TRBD1. CDR1 is SGHTA and CDR2 is FQGNSA in the germline V gene. The CDR3 extends over 14 amino acids. V dropped 0 bases and J dropped 6; count of bases not matched to a gene: 4. CDR3 amino acids: CASSLADRAGEQYF. In nucleotides, the CDR3 is TGTGCCAGCAGCTTAGCGGACAGGGCGGGCGAGCAGTACTTC.

The V call is TRBV18, the J call TRBJ1-5; the D is unclear. There are 15 residues in the CDR3. Germline CDR1 is KGHSH and CDR2 is LQKENI. The V gene lost 2 bases and the J gene lost 11 bases, with 19 bases spanning the gap. The chain's CDR3 is CASSPGRPSTSAQHF. The CDR3 DNA reads TGTGCCAGCTCACCAGGGAGACCAAGCACGTCAGCCCAGCATTTT.

The chain joins TRBV2 to TRBJ1-5; 7 bases align to TRBD1. The J segment lost 4 bases and the V segment lost 7 bases, leaving 7 bases of the junction unmatched. Looked up from germline, CDR1 is SNHLY and CDR2 is FYNNEI. The CDR3 length is 14 residues. The CDR3 loop reads CASISRDRNQPQHF. The CDR3 coding sequence is TGTGCCAGCATTAGCCGGGACAGAAATCAGCCCCAGCATTTT.

This clone was detected once. This sequence joins TRBV5-6 and TRBJ1-2, with unresolved D. Germline V CDR1 and CDR2: SGHDT, YYEEEE. Trimming took off 2 bases at V and 3 bases at J, with 8 bases between the two ends. The CDR3 covers 13 residues. The CDR3 DNA reads as TGTGCCAGCAGCTTCGTGGAGGACTATGGCTACACCTTC. Translation: CASSFVEDYGYTF.

The J gene is TRBJ1-1, the V gene TRBV11-2, with TRBD1 as a possible D gene (5 bases). The ends were cut back, 6 bases at V and 1 base at J, with 12 bases in the middle. The germline V gene encodes CDR1 SGHAT and CDR2 FQNNGV. CDR3 length: 14 amino acids. CDR3 sequence reads: CASSRGTANTEAFF. The CDR3 nucleotides are TGTGCCAGCAGTCGCGGGACGGCGAACACTGAAGCTTTCTTT.

CDR3 loop: CASSPGGTVEKLFF. CDR3 DNA: TGCGCCAGCAGCCCAGGGGGGACAGTAGAAAAACTGTTTTTT. The chain employs TRBV5-1 and TRBJ1-4; 7 bases match TRBD1. Trimming cost V 4 bases and J 8 bases; bases outside gene matches: 8. This CDR3 is 14 amino acids long. Germline values: CDR1 SGHRS, CDR2 YFSETQ.

The chain has TRBV15 and TRBJ1-1; D gene uncertain. Germline V CDR1 and CDR2: LNHNV, YYDKDF (reference sequence). CDR3 length: 14 residues. Trimming removed 1 base from V and 2 bases from J, with 8 bases in between. The CDR3, as DNA: TGTGCCACCAGCAGAGGTAGGGAAAACACTGAAGCTTTCTTT. It codes for CATSRGRENTEAFF. The full variable domain, rest sourced from reference TRBV15 and TRBJ1-1, is DAMVIQNPRYQVTQFGKPVTLSCSQTLNHNVMYWYQQKSSQAPKLLFHYYDKDFNNEADTPDNFQSRRPNTSFCFLDIRSPGLGDTAMYLCATSRGRENTEAFFGQGTRLTVV.

The chain carries TRBV6-1 and TRBJ2-1; possible D gene TRBD2, 7 bases. Germline V gene data show CDR1 as MNHNS and CDR2 as SASEGT. Trimming took off 4 bases at V and 2 bases at J, with 12 bases between the two ends. The CDR3 sequence is 15 residues long. The CDR3 loop reads CASSVPGGAYNEQFF. The CDR3 bases are TGTGCCAGCAGTGTCCCGGGGGGCGCCTACAATGAGCAGTTCTTC.

The chain carries TRBV7-2 and TRBJ1-3; D perhaps matches TRBD1 (5 bases). This CDR3 has 15 amino acids. V was clipped by 6 bases and J by 2 bases, with 14 bases between them. Germline loops: CDR1 SGHTA, CDR2 FQGNSA. The CDR3 DNA reads TGTGCCAGCAGTTCCGGGGGAGGGGCTGGAAACACCATATATTTT. This gives the protein CASSSGGGAGNTIYF.

This clone occurred once. V usage is TRBV19 and J usage is TRBJ2-6, with 7 bases aligning to TRBD1. After removal of 8 bases from V and 1 base from J, the junction contained 5 bases not matched to a gene. The CDR3 length is 15 residues. CDR1 is LNHDA and CDR2 is SQIVND in the germline V gene (reference sequence). In nucleotides, the CDR3 is TGTGCCAGTTCGGAGACAGGGTCTGGGGCCAACGTCCTGACTTTC. Translation: CASSETGSGANVLTF.

This sequence joins TRBV27 and TRBJ2-1; D is perhaps TRBD1 (6 bases). This CDR3 comprises 15 residues. The germline gives CDR1 MNHEY, CDR2 SMNVEV (reference sequence). Trimming removed 2 bases at V and 6 bases at J, with 14 bases between. The CDR3 spells CASSLNRDPLNEQFF. Here the CDR3 DNA reads TGTGCCAGCAGTTTAAACAGGGATCCCCTCAATGAGCAGTTCTTC.

The rearrangement links TRBV4-2 to TRBJ1-5; 9 bases are shared with TRBD1. CDR1 is LGHNA and CDR2 is YNFKEQ in the germline V gene. Unmatched junction bases numbered 7, after V lost 5 bases and J lost 5 bases. The CDR3 contains 15 residues. CDR3: CASSATGGSDQPQHF. Here the CDR3 DNA reads TGTGCCAGCAGCGCCACAGGGGGCTCAGATCAGCCCCAGCATTTT.

This clone was recorded only once. This sequence joins TRBV25-1 and TRBJ1-1; 7 bases map to TRBD1. Germline lookup yields CDR1 MGHDK and CDR2 SYGVNS. V trimming: 6 bases; J trimming: 8 bases; junction bases outside the gene matches: 3. The CDR3 is 11 residues long. As DNA, the CDR3 is TGTGCCAGCAGATCGACAGGGGAAGCTTTCTTT. Its translation: CASRSTGEAFF.

V is TRBV7-9 and J is TRBJ1-1; perhaps TRBD1 as D (6 bases). CDR3 size: 13 residues. V was cut by 6 bases and J by 1 base, with 9 bases left in between. Germline V gene sequence: CDR1 SEHNR, CDR2 FQNEAQ (reference sequence). As DNA, the CDR3 is TGTGCCAGCAGGGAACAGGGGAACACTGAAGCTTTCTTT. Amino acids: CASREQGNTEAFF.

The V call is TRBV27, the J call TRBJ2-2; no clear D gene. The CDR3 is 12 residues long. V gave up 6 bases and J gave up 4 bases, with 6 bases separating them. The germline V gene encodes CDR1 MNHEY and CDR2 SMNVEV (reference sequence). CDR3 amino acids: CASRASTGELFF. In DNA form, the CDR3 reads TGTGCCAGCAGGGCTAGCACCGGGGAGCTGTTTTTT.

The V call is TRBV6-1, the J call TRBJ1-1; no reliable D call. In germline, CDR1 is MNHNS, CDR2 SASEGT. V was clipped by 3 bases and J by 6 bases, with 8 bases between them. The CDR3 consists of 12 residues. Here the CDR3 DNA reads TGTGCCAGCAGTGACCGGAGGGCTGAAGCTTTCTTT. This gives the protein CASSDRRAEAFF.